This T cell receptor (beta chain) came from a study of blood T cell repertoires in COVID-19 (dated by TCRdb to the early 2020s). A note on the overall study: Samples covering the acute and convalescent phases of COVID-19 were provided by collaborators in the United States, Italy and Spain. The material from the prospective study consisted of cDNA or gDNA derived from T cells, B-cell-depleted T cells, or PBMCs. The dataset comprised deeply sampled blood TCRbeta repertoires from subjects exposed to, actively infected with, or recovered from COVID-19. The repertoires were released in a freely available public database intended as a resource for research on the immune response to SARS-CoV-2. The samples were drawn from the first 160 participants of the ongoing ImmuneRACE study and from 950 to 1,500 subjects provided by 6 global collaborators. A de-identified subject ID, COVID-19 status, age in years and sex were almost always included in the sample metadata. Where HLA class I and class II types were available, the types were taken from metadata supplied by the sample provider, not from assay-based typing.

Trimmed from V: 7 bases; trimmed from J: 3 bases; junction bases lacking a gene match: 4. CDR1 and CDR2 are read off the germline V gene (reference sequence) as LNHDA and SQIVND. Its CDR3 holds 13 amino acids, cysteine through phenylalanine. Here the CDR3 DNA is all that survives: 39 bases in frame from base 1. Collaborating institutions collected whole blood in K2EDTA tubes following their own protocols. Collaborator samples were shipped for TCRbeta analysis as frozen whole blood, isolated PBMCs, or DNA extracted from either sample type. In regard to this clone: No cognate antigen has been identified for it. Base qualities are not provided; no much larger clone lies one nucleotide away.

The immunoSEQ Assay, a bias-controlled multiplex PCR, was used to amplify TCRbeta CDR3 regions from genomic DNA. Under the source paper's analysis protocol: The number of nucleated cells in each sample was estimated from the amplification of reference gene primers within the assay. Sequence reads were collapsed and filtered to measure the absolute abundance of every unique TCRbeta CDR3 rearrangement. For each sample, productive Simpson clonality was calculated as the square root of Simpson's diversity index across productive rearrangements. Here the immuneACCESS table is served through TCRdb, limited to in-frame sequences with V and J called. Missing clones are a known gap in these copies; in checked studies unresolved V genes cover under half, and the rest lacks a known reason. V and J calls and clone size come straight from that table; D and trimming were deduced from the DNA. The sample table contains roughly 260,000 clones; only one count was recorded for approximately 79% of them. The ten most abundant clones make up under 4.5% of the sample.

Broad study findings and their caveats: The quantity of clinical and demographic metadata differed by source and by participant and was supplied without curation.

In this chain, TRBV19 is recombined with TRBJ2-3; TRBD1 matches 7 bases in the middle. The TCR was taken from a woman in her 40s with active or convalescent COVID-19. Sequencing used peripheral blood. The DNA sequence is TGTGCCAGTAACCCACAGGGGACAGATACGCAGTATTTT. It specifies CASNPQGTDTQYF. Extended through the reference TRBV19 and TRBJ2-3 proteins, this CDR3 yields the full variable domain: DGGITQSPKYLFRKEGQNVTLSCEQNLNHDAMYWYRQDPGQGLRLIYYSQIVNDFQKGDIAEGYSVSREKKESFPLTVTSAQKNPTAFYLCASNPQGTDTQYFGPGTRLTVL.